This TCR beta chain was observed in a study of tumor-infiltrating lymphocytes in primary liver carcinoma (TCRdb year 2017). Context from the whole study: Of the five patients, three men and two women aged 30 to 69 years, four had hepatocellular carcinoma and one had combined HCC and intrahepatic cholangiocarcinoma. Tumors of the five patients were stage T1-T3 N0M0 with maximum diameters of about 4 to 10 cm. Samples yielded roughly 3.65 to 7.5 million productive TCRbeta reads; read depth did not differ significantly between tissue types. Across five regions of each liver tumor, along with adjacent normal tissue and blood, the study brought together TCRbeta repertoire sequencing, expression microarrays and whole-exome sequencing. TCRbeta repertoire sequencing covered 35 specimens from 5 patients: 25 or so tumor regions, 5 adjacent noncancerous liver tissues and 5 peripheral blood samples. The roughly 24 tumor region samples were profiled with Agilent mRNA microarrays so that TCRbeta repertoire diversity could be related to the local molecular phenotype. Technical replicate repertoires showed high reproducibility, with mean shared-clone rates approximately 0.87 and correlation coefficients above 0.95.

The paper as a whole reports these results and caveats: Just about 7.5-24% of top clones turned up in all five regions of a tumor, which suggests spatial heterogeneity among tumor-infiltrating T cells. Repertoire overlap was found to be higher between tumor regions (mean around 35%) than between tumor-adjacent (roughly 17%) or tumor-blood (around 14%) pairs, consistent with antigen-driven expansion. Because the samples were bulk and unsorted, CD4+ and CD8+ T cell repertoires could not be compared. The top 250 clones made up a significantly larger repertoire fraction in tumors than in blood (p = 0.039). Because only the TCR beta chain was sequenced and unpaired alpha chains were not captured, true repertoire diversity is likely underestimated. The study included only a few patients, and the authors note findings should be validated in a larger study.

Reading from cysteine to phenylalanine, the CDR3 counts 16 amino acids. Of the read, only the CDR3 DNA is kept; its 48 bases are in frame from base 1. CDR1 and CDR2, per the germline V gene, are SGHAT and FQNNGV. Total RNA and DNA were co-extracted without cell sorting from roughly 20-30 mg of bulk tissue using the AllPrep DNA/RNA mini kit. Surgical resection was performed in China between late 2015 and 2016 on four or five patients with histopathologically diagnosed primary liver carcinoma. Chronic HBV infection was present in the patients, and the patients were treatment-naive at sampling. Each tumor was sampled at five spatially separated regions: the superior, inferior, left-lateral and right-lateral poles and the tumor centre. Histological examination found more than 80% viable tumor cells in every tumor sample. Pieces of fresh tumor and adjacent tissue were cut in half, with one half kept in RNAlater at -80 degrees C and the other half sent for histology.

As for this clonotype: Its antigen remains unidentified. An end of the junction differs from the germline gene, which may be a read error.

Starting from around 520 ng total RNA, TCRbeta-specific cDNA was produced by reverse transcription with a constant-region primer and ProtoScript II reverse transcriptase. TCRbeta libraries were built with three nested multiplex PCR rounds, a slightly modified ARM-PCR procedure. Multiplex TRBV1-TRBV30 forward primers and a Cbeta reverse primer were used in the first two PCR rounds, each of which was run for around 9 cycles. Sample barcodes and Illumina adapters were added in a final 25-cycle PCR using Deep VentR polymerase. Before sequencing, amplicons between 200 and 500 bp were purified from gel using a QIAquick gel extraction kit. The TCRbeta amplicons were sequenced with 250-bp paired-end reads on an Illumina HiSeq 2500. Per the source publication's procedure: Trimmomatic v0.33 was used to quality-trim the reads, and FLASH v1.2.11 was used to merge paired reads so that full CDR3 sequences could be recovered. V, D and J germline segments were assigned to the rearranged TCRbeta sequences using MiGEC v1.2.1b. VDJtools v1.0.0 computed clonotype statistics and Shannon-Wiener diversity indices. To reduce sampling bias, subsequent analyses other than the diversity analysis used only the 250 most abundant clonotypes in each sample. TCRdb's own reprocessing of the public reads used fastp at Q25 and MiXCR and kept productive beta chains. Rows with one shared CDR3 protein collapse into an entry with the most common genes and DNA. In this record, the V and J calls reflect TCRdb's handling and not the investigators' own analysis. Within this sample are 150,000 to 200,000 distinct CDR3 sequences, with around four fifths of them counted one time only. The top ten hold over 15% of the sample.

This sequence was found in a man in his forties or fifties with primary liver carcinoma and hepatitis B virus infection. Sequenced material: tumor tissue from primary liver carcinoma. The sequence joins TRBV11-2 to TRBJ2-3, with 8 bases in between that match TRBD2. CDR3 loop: CAGNLDSGSITDTQYF. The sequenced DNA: TGTGCCGGCAACTTAGACAGCGGGAGTATAACAGATACACAGTATTTT.